This record looks at one T cell receptor (beta chain) sequence and its context. Its antigen is still unknown. This sample stems from a study of Ad26.COV2.S vaccination and SARS-CoV-2 variants. Overall study context: Donor was in the COV1001 Ad26.COV2.S trial arm. Administration of Ad26.COV2.S was intramuscular, either once or twice 56 days apart.

The study, taken as a whole, reports: Greater spike-specific TCR breadth was seen in vaccine recipients than in placebo recipients. Placebo and vaccine recipients had non-spike TCR breadth that was similar.

Only in-frame clones appear in the TCRdb table, and some are missing; sequencing was by immunoSEQ multiplex PCR. The sample lists around 450,000 clones; around 90% were seen once. The germline gives CDR1 SGHKS, CDR2 YYEKEE (reference sequence). There are 14 residues in the CDR3. Trimming cost V 1 base and J 6 bases, with 14 bases left between them. Regarding treatment: about 20 received Ad26.COV2.S at low or high dose, single or two shots; 5 received placebo; per-sample allocation not given. Sampling occurred on day 63 after the first vaccine or placebo injection. The sequence came from a person between 18 and 59 years old who received the Ad26.COV2.S COVID-19 vaccine or a placebo. V and J are TRBV5-5 and TRBJ2-7; unclear D gene. The sequencing here drew on peripheral blood, taken in a trial of Ad26.COV2.S vaccine versus placebo. The CDR3 sequence is CASSLSLSLVEQYF. CDR3 in DNA: TGTGCCAGCAGCTTGTCACTCAGCCTGGTCGAGCAGTACTTC.